Below are 3 T cell receptor beta chains sequenced from a single sample in a study of T-cell reconstitution after alpha-beta-depleted transplantation in children. Researchers prepared the TCRbeta library using unique molecular identifiers, the study reports. Each CDR3 protein is one row after TCRdb ran MiXCR on the PCR reads. Of hundreds of thousands of distinct CDR3 sequences listed, approximately 17% are singletons. The specimen was PBMCs, mostly from graft donor cells, collected 360 days after TCRalphabeta/CD19-depleted stem cell transplant. Receptors originate from a male patient between 2 and 10 years old who had a stem cell transplant for acute lymphoblastic leukemia, so the T cells may come from the graft donor.

This clonotype was observed a handful of times. The chain couples TRBV28 to TRBJ1-2, with 7 bases fitting TRBD1. V was clipped by 7 bases and J by 6 bases; unmatched bases: 11. Germline CDR1 reads MDHEN; CDR2 reads SYDVKM. The CDR3 contains 14 residues. DNA for the CDR3: TGTGCCAGCACCCCGCCTACAGGGGTGGATGGCTACACCTTC. Protein: CASTPPTGVDGYTF.

The rearrangement links TRBV9 to TRBJ1-2; TRBD1 is a possible D gene (5 bases). V lost 4 bases, J lost 3 bases, and 16 bases lay in between. This CDR3 contains 15 residues. CDR1 and CDR2 (germline): SGDLS, YYNGEE. The CDR3 sequence is CASSPRERGHYGYTF. The CDR3 coding sequence is TGTGCCAGCAGCCCTCGGGAGAGGGGCCACTATGGCTACACCTTC.

The chain employs TRBV4-3 and TRBJ2-1; TRBD1 aligns across 8 bases. This CDR3 comprises 16 residues. Trimming at V came to 4 bases and at J to 13 bases, leaving 18 bases not matched to a gene. Germline V gene data show CDR1 as LGHNA and CDR2 as YSLEER. CDR3 in amino acids: CASSPATQGAQDSQFF. The DNA for the CDR3 is TGCGCCAGCAGCCCCGCTACCCAGGGGGCGCAAGATTCACAGTTCTTC.